This TCR beta chain is from a study of T cell clones after liver transplantation. Study details: Graft-donor-reactive sequences were compared with third-party-reactive TCRbeta sequences from pre-transplant mixed lymphocyte reactions. Standard immunosuppression, with no induction, continued until 12-24 months after transplant.

The CDR3 contains 14 residues. The J segment lost 5 bases and the V segment lost 5 bases, leaving 6 bases of the junction unmatched. CDR1 LNHNV and CDR2 YYDKDF come from the germline V gene (reference sequence). Sorting of unstimulated PBMCs yielded separate CD3+CD4+ and CD3+CD8+ fractions. The table came from immunoSEQ multiplex PCR; TCRdb's copy has only in-frame clones and leaves some out. The table shows about 16,000 clones, with 82% occurring only once. V gene TRBV15 combines with J gene TRBJ2-4; 7 bases fit TRBD1. The sequences come from CD8+ T cells from blood, collected roughly 50 months after liver transplant. The TCR originated in a human patient who received a liver transplant. Some T cells may originate from the graft donor. The CDR3 reads CATSGTGVQNIQYF. For the CDR3, the DNA is TGTGCCACCAGCGGAACAGGGGTGCAAAACATTCAGTACTTC. Combining the CDR3 with reference TRBV15 and TRBJ2-4 gives the whole variable domain DAMVIQNPRYQVTQFGKPVTLSCSQTLNHNVMYWYQQKSSQAPKLLFHYYDKDFNNEADTPDNFQSRRPNTSFCFLDIRSPGLGDTAMYLCATSGTGVQNIQYFGAGTRLSVL.